This T cell receptor beta chain was obtained from a study of T cells of healthy individuals. In TCRdb, the 5' RACE reads were re-called with MiXCR into one record per CDR3 protein. The table records 40,000 to 65,000 distinct CDR3 sequences, around 15% of them present only once. The receptor comes from a human donor in good health.

CDR3 sequence reads: CSASLTVTDTQYF. In DNA form, the CDR3 reads TGCAGTGCTAGTCTTACAGTCACAGATACGCAGTATTTT. The rearrangement joins TRBV20-1 to TRBJ2-3; D is unclear. The CDR3 spans 13 residues. From germline, CDR1 is DFQATT and CDR2 SNEGSKA (reference sequence). V shed 3 bases and J shed 2 bases, with 9 bases lying between them.